The present T cell receptor beta chain was sequenced within a study of T-cell reconstitution after alpha-beta-depleted transplantation in children. Unique molecular identifiers were incorporated during preparation of the TCRbeta library. In TCRdb, the PCR reads were re-called with MiXCR into one record per CDR3 protein. The table has around 500,000 distinct CDR3 sequences, around 13% seen once. A few counts support this clonotype. Germline CDR1 is LGHNA and CDR2 is YSLEER. CDR3 length: 15 amino acids. V was pared by 4 bases and J by 6 bases, with 8 bases of the junction left unmatched. The specimen comprised PBMCs from the stem cell graft donor, sampled from the stem cell graft. The TCR originated in a human donor who donated a stem cell graft to a child with combined immunodeficiency. The gene calls are TRBV4-3 and TRBJ1-1, with 10 bases fitting TRBD1. In DNA, the CDR3 is TGCGCCAGCAGCCCTGGGACAGGGGTGATCGCTGAAGCTTTCTTT. Translation gives CASSPGTGVIAEAFF.